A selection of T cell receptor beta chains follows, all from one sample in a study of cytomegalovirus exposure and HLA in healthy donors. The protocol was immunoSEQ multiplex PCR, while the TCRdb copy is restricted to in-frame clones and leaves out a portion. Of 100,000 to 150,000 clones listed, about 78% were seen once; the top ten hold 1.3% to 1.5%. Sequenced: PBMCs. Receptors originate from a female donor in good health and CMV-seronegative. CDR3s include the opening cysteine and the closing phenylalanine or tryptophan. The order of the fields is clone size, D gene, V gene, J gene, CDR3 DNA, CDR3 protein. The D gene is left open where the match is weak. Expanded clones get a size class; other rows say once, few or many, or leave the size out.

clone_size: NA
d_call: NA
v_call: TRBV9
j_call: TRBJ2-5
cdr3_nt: TGTGCCAGCAGCGTTTACTCTAGAGGAGAGACCCAGTACTTC
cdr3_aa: CASSVYSRGETQYF

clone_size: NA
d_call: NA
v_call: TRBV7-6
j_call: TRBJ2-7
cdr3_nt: TGTGCCAGCAGCGCACAAAGAGGAGGGACCTACGAGCAGTACTTC
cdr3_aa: CASSAQRGGTYEQYF

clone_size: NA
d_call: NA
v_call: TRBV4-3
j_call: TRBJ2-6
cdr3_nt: TGCGCCAGCAGCCAAGTGCACCGGGAATCTGGGGCCAACGTCCTGACTTTC
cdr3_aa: CASSQVHRESGANVLTF

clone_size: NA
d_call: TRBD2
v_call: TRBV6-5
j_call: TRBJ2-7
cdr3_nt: TGTGCCAGCAGACCCGGACTAGCGGGGGGGTACGAGCAGTACTTC
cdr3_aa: CASRPGLAGGYEQYF

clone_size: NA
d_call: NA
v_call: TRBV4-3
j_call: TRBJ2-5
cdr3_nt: TGCGCCAGCAGCCAACTAGGAGTAGTCCGGGAGACCCAGTACTTC
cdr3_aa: CASSQLGVVRETQYF

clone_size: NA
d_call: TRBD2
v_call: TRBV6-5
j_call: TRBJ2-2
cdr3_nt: TGTGCCAGCAGTTACTCCGCGGGGGCGAACACCGGGGAGCTGTTTTTT
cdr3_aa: CASSYSAGANTGELFF

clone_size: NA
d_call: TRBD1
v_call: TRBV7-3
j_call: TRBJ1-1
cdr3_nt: TGTGCCAGCAGCCCAACTGGGACAGGGGAGAACACTGAAGCTTTCTTT
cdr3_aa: CASSPTGTGENTEAFF

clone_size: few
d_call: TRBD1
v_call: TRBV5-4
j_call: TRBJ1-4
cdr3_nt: TGTGCCAGCAGCCGCCGGGACAGGGGAGAAAAACTGTTTTTT
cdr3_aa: CASSRRDRGEKLFF

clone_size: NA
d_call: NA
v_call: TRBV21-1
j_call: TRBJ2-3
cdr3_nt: TGTGCCAGCAGCAAAGGAGGGAGGGATTCTAGCACAGATACGCAGTATTTT
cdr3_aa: CASSKGGRDSSTDTQYF

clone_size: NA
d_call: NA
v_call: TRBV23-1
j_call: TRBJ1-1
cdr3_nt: TGCGCCAGCAGTCGTCCCCCCTCGAACACTGAAGCTTTCTTT
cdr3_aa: CASSRPPSNTEAFF

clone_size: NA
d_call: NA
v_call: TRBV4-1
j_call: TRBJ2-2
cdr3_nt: TGCGCCAGCAGCCAAAGAGAGAACACCGGGGAGCTGTTTTTT
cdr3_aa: CASSQRENTGELFF

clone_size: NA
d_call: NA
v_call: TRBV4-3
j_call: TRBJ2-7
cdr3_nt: TGCGCCAGCAGCCAAGAGACTAGTTTCTACGAGCAGTACTTC
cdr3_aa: CASSQETSFYEQYF

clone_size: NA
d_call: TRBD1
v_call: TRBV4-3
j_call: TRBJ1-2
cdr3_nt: TGCGCCAGCAGCCAAGGGGACAGGGGATCCTATGGCTACACCTTC
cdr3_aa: CASSQGDRGSYGYTF

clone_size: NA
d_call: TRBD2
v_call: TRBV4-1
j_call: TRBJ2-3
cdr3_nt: TGCGCCAGCAGCCCACTAGCGGGAAGCACAGATACGCAGTATTTT
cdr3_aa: CASSPLAGSTDTQYF

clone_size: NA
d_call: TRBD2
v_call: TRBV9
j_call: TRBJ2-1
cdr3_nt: TGTGCCAGCAGCGTCAGCGGGAGCTACAATGAGCAGTTCTTC
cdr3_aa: CASSVSGSYNEQFF

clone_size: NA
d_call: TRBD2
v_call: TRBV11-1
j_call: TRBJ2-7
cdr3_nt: TGTGCCAGCAGTGACCGGACTAGCGGGAGAAACGAGCAGTACTTC
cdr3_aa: CASSDRTSGRNEQYF

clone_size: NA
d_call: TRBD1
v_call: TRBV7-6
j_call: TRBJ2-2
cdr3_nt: TGTGCCAGCAATCCCAGGGGGCAGGGCACCGGGGAGCTGTTTTTT
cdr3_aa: CASNPRGQGTGELFF

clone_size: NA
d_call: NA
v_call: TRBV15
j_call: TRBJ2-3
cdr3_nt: TGTGCCACCAGCAGGACGGGAGATACGCAGTATTTT
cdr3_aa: CATSRTGDTQYF

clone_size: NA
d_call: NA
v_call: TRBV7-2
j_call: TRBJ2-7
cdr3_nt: TGTGCCAGCAGCTTAGGTTGGGAGGACGAGCAGTACTTC
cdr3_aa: CASSLGWEDEQYF

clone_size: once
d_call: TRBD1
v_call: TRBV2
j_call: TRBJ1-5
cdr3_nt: TGTGCCAGCAGTGAAGCGCGGAACAGGGGGCAACAGCCCCAGCATTTT
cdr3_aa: CASSEARNRGQQPQHF

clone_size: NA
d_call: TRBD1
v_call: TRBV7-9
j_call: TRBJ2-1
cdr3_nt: TGTGCCAGCAGCTTAGCCCAGGGGGCATACTACAATGAGCAGTTCTTC
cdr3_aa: CASSLAQGAYYNEQFF

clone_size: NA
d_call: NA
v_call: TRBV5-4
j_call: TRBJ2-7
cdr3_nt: TGTGCCAGCTGTATGAGGCCCTGTGCCTACGAGCAGTACTTC
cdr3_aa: CASCMRPCAYEQYF

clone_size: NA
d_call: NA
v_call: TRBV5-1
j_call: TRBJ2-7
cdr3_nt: TGCGCCAGCAGCTTGGCCGCGGGTAGGTCGTCCTACGAGCAGTACTTC
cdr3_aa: CASSLAAGRSSYEQYF

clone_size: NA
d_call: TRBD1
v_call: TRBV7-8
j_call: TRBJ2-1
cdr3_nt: TGTGCCAGCAGCTTAGTGGGACAGGAAAATGAGCAGTTCTTC
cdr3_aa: CASSLVGQENEQFF

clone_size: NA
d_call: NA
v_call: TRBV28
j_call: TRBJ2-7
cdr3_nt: TGTGCCGGCGCTAGCTACAGCTACGAGCAGTACTTC
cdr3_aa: CAGASYSYEQYF

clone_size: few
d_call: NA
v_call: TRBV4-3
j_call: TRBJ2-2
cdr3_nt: TGCGCCAGCAGCCAAGATTTCGTTTCCGAGTGGAACACCGGGGAGCTGTTTTTT
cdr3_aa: CASSQDFVSEWNTGELFF

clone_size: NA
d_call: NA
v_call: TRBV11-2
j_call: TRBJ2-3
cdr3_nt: TGTGCCAGCAGGGGGGCCACAGATACGCAGTATTTT
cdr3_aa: CASRGATDTQYF

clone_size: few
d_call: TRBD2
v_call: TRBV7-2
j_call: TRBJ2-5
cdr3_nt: TGTGCCAGCAGCTTTGGACTAGCGGGTCTCCAAGAGACCCAGTACTTC
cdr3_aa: CASSFGLAGLQETQYF

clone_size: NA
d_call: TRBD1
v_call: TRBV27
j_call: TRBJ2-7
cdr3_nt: TGTGCCAGCAGTCACGGACAGGGCTACGAGCAGTACTTC
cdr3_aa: CASSHGQGYEQYF

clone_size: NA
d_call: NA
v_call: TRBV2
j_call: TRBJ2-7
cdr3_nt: TGTGCCAGCTTTATAGAGAGCTCCTACGAGCAGTACTTC
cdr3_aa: CASFIESSYEQYF

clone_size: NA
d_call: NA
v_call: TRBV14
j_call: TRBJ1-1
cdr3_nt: TGTGCCAGCAGCTACACTCGCGGCACTGAAGCTTTCTTT
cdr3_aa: CASSYTRGTEAFF

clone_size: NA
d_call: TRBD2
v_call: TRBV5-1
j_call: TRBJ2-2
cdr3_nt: TGCGCCAGCAGGGCGGGACTAGCGAACACCGGGGAGCTGTTTTTT
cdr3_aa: CASRAGLANTGELFF

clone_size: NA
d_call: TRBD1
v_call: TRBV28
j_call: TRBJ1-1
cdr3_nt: TGTGCCAGCACCGGGACAGGGGGGATGTTCACTGAAGCTTTCTTT
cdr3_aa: CASTGTGGMFTEAFF

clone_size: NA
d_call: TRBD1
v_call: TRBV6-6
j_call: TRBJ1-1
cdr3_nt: TGTGCCAGCAGTTCACAGGGGTCTCCTACCAAGACTTTCTTT
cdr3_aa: CASSSQGSPTKTFF

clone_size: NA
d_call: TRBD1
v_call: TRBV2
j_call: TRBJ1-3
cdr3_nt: TGTGCCAGCAGGAGGGACAGGGGGCGAGAAAACACCATATATTTT
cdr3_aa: CASRRDRGRENTIYF

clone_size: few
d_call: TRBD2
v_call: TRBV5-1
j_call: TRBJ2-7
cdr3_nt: TGCGCCAGCAGCGTGAGGACTAGTGGAGCCTACGAGCAGTACTTC
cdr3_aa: CASSVRTSGAYEQYF

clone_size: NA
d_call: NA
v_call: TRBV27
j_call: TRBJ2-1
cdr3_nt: TGTGCCAGCACCCCCGAGTGGGAGCAGGTCAACAATGAGCAGTTCTTC
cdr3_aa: CASTPEWEQVNNEQFF

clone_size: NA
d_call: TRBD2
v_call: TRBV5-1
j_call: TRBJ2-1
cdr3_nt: TGCGCCAGTACTAGCGGTTCCTACAATGAGCAGTTCTTC
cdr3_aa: CASTSGSYNEQFF

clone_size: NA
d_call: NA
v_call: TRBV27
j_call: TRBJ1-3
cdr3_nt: TGTGCCAGCAGTTTAAGCCCTGGAAACACCATATATTTT
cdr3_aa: CASSLSPGNTIYF

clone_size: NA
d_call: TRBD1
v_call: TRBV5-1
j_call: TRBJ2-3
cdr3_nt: TGCGCCAGCAGCTTGCTAGGGGGCGAGGGGCAGTATTTT
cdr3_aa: CASSLLGGEGQYF

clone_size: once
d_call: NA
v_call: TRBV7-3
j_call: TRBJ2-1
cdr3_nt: TGTGCCAGCAGCTTAACGGTGGGAGTTCCCAGTGAGCAGTTCTTC
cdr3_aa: CASSLTVGVPSEQFF

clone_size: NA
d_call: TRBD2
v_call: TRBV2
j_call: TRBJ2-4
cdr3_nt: TGTGCCAGCCGTTCAGGACTAGCGGGTAAAAACATTCAGTACTTC
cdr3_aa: CASRSGLAGKNIQYF

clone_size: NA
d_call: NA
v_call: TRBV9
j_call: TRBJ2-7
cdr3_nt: TGTGCCAGCAGCGTAGGGGCGGAGCAGGGCTACGAGCAGTACTTC
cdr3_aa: CASSVGAEQGYEQYF

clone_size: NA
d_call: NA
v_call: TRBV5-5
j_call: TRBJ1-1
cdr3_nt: TGTGCCAGCAGCTTGGTACAACTGAACACTGAAGCTTTCTTT
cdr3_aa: CASSLVQLNTEAFF

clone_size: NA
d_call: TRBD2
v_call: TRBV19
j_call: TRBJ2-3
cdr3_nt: TGTGCCAGTAGTATAGCGGGAGGGCCAGGAGATACGCAGTATTTT
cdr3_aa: CASSIAGGPGDTQYF

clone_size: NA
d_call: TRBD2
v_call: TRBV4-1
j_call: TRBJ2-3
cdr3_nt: TGCGCCAGCAGCCTTCGGACTAGCGGGAGGAGAGATACGCAGTATTTT
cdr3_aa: CASSLRTSGRRDTQYF

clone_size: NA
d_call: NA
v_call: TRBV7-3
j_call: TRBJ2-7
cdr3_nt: TGTGCCAGCAGCTGGGGGCTTCCCTACGAGCAGTACTTC
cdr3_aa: CASSWGLPYEQYF

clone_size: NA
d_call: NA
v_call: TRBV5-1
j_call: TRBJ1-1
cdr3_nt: TGCGCCAGCAGCTTGGGACGGGTGAACACTGAAGCTTTCTTT
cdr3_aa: CASSLGRVNTEAFF

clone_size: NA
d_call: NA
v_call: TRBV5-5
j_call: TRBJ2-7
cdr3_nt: TGTGCCAGCAGCTTGACAGCTAGCTCCGAGCAGTACTTC
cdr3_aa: CASSLTASSEQYF

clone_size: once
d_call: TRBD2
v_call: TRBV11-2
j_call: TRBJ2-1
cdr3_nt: TGTGCCAGCAGCTTAGGACTAGCGGACTCCTACAATGAGCAGTTCTTC
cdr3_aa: CASSLGLADSYNEQFF

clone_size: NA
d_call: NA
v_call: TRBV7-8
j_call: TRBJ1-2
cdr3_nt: TGTGCCAGCAGCTTCCTCGACGGTGGAGGACACTATGGCTACACCTTC
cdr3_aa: CASSFLDGGGHYGYTF

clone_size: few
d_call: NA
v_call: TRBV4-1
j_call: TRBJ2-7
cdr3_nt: TGCGCCAGCAGCCCTTCGGACAGCTACGAGCAGTACTTC
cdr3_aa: CASSPSDSYEQYF

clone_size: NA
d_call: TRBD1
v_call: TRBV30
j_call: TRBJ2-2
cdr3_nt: TGTGCCTGCCTCTCAGGGACAGGGGATCGGGTCGGGGAGCTGTTTTTT
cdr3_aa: CACLSGTGDRVGELFF

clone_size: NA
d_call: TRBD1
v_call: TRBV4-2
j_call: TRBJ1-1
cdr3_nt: TGTGCCAGCAGCCTTGACAGGGCGGGGGGCACTGAAGCTTTCTTT
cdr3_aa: CASSLDRAGGTEAFF